A single sample is the source of the 31 T cell receptor beta chains below, sequenced in a study of blood T cell repertoires in COVID-19. Clones were sequenced by immunoSEQ multiplex PCR, and TCRdb holds only the in-frame ones, with some missing. The table shows about 250,000 clones, with nearly 85% occurring only once. Input material: peripheral blood. The receptors originated from a human donor in a cohort sampled during active COVID-19.

The chain combines TRBV18 with TRBJ2-6; D is undetermined. CDR3 size: 16 residues. Trimming removed 0 bases at V and 3 bases at J, with 9 bases between. Germline CDR1 KGHSH, CDR2 LQKENI. CDR3 DNA: TGTGCCAGCTCACCACCTAACGGTGGTGGGGCCAACGTCCTGACTTTC. Its protein product is CASSPPNGGGANVLTF.

The chain combines TRBV12-3 or TRBV12-4 with TRBJ1-1; D perhaps matches TRBD1 (6 bases). CDR3 length equals 13 residues. V was cut by 8 bases and J by 2 bases, with 12 bases left in between. The CDR3 region has the DNA TGTGCCAGCTGCCGACAGGCAAACACTGAAGCTTTCTTT. Its translation is CASCRQANTEAFF.

This chain joins TRBV13 and TRBJ2-4; 9 positions match TRBD1. The CDR3 covers 13 residues. Germline CDR1 PRHDT, CDR2 FYEKMQ (reference sequence). The J segment lost 9 bases and the V segment lost 7 bases, leaving 7 bases of the junction unmatched. The CDR3: CASKLTGGAIQYF. Written as DNA, the CDR3 is TGTGCCAGCAAGCTGACAGGGGGAGCCATTCAGTACTTC. The variable domain in full, completed from reference TRBV13 and TRBJ2-4, reads AAGVIQSPRHLIKEKRETATLKCYPIPRHDTVYWYQQGPGQDPQFLISFYEKMQSDKGSIPDRFSAQQFSDYHSELNMSSLELGDSALYFCASKLTGGAIQYFGAGTRLSVL.

The J gene is TRBJ1-5, the V gene TRBV7-2; D perhaps matches TRBD1 (5 bases). Trimming removed 4 bases at V and 2 bases at J, with 15 bases between. This CDR3 is 16 amino acids long. Germline V gene sequence: CDR1 SGHTA, CDR2 FQGNSA. The CDR3 sequence: CASSSVDLGGNQPQHF. As DNA, the CDR3 is TGTGCCAGCAGCTCTGTGGACCTAGGGGGCAATCAGCCCCAGCATTTT. Looking up the rest from reference TRBV7-2 and TRBJ1-5 gives the full variable domain: GAGVSQSPSNKVTEKGKDVELRCDPISGHTALYWYRQSLGQGLEFLIYFQGNSAPDKSGLPSDRFSAERTGGSVSTLTIQRTQQEDSAVYLCASSSVDLGGNQPQHFGDGTRLSIL.

J is TRBJ2-3 and V is TRBV11-3; 7 bases align to TRBD1. With V trimmed by 5 bases and J by 1 base, 3 bases remained unmatched. Germline V lookup: CDR1 SGHNT, CDR2 YENEEA. The CDR3 extends over 14 amino acids. CDR3 protein: CASSLTGGTDTQYF. CDR3 DNA sequence: TGTGCCAGCAGCCTCACAGGGGGCACAGATACGCAGTATTTT.

The V gene is TRBV11-2, the J gene TRBJ2-6; D gene ambiguous. CDR1 and CDR2 (germline): SGHAT, FQNNGV. The CDR3 spans 12 residues. V gave up 2 bases and J gave up 10 bases, with 6 bases separating them. CDR3 nucleotide sequence: TGTGCCAGCAGCTTAAATGAGAACGTCCTGACTTTC. This gives the protein CASSLNENVLTF.

The genes are TRBV6-2 or TRBV6-3 and TRBJ2-5, with a weak D call TRBD2 (6 bases). V lost 0 bases to trimming and J lost 1 base, with 9 bases between them. This CDR3 spans 15 amino acids. Germline V gives CDR1 MNHEY, CDR2 SVGEGT. The CDR3 region has the DNA TGTGCCAGCAGTTACTCGGATAGCGGCCAAGAGACCCAGTACTTC. Its protein product is CASSYSDSGQETQYF.

This clone has just a few counts. The rearrangement uses TRBV19 and TRBJ1-1; TRBD1 aligns across 8 bases. The CDR3 covers 15 residues. Unmatched junction bases numbered 9, after V lost 4 bases and J lost 5 bases. Germline V CDR1 and CDR2: LNHDA, SQIVND (reference sequence). The chain's CDR3 is CASSTGQGKTTEAFF. The CDR3 nucleotides are TGTGCCAGTAGTACCGGACAGGGCAAGACAACTGAAGCTTTCTTT.

The chain is built from TRBV6-5 and TRBJ2-7, with a weak D call TRBD2 (5 bases). Trimming removed 7 bases at V and 0 bases at J, with 13 bases between. In germline, CDR1 is MNHEY, CDR2 SVGAGI. CDR3 size: 14 residues. The CDR3 DNA reads as TGTGCCAGCAAAGGACGGAGGACCTCCTACGAGCAGTACTTC. Translating gives CASKGRRTSYEQYF.

This chain connects TRBV10-3 to TRBJ2-2; 9 bases map to TRBD1. Looked up from germline, CDR1 is ENHRY and CDR2 is SYGVKD. The CDR3 is 14 amino acids. With V trimmed by 7 bases and J by 4 bases, 4 bases remained unmatched. This CDR3 is CAITRQGGTGELFF. The CDR3 coding sequence is TGTGCCATCACTAGACAGGGGGGCACCGGGGAGCTGTTTTTT.

The gene calls are TRBV24-1 and TRBJ1-4; the match to TRBD1 covers 8 bases. The CDR3 extends over 16 amino acids. V dropped 3 bases and J dropped 2; count of bases not matched to a gene: 4. Germline V CDR1 and CDR2: KGHDR, SFDVKD. As DNA, the CDR3 is TGTGCCACCAGTGATGGACAGGGTGGGACTAATGAAAAACTGTTTTTT. Translation gives CATSDGQGGTNEKLFF.

V gene TRBV5-8 combines with J gene TRBJ1-1; no firm D call. Germline V gene data show CDR1 as SGHTS and CDR2 as YDEGEE. V shed 4 bases and J shed 0 bases, with 7 bases lying between them. This CDR3 comprises 13 residues. The CDR3 coding sequence is TGTGCCAGCAGCCGGTCCCTGAACACTGAAGCTTTCTTT. Translating it yields CASSRSLNTEAFF.

CDR3 sequence reads: CASSISGGNYGYTF. The CDR3, as DNA: TGTGCCAGTAGTATCTCGGGCGGGAACTATGGCTACACCTTC. This chain connects TRBV19 to TRBJ1-2, with unresolved D. This CDR3 has 14 amino acids. Germline V gives CDR1 LNHDA, CDR2 SQIVND (reference sequence). With 3 bases removed from V and 2 bases from J, the gap between germline ends came to 10 bases.

This clone was seen more than once but under ten times. This rearrangement joins TRBV29-1 to TRBJ1-1, with 8 bases fitting TRBD1. From germline, CDR1 is SQVTM and CDR2 ANQGSEA. The CDR3 runs 13 residues. Trimming took 7 bases from V and 3 from J; bases not matched to a gene: 7. In DNA, the CDR3 is TGCAGCGCTAGTATACAGGGGGACACTGAAGCTTTCTTT. Residues: CSASIQGDTEAFF.

The genes are TRBV7-2 and TRBJ1-5, with TRBD1 as a possible D gene (5 bases). Trimming left V 0 bases short and J 7 bases short, with 10 bases between. The CDR3 is 14 amino acids. Germline CDR1 reads SGHTA; CDR2 reads FQGNSA. The CDR3 region is CASSLAGGTQPQHF. For the CDR3, the DNA is TGTGCCAGCAGCTTAGCGGGAGGGACCCAGCCCCAGCATTTT.

The rearrangement joins TRBV4-2 to TRBJ1-4; TRBD1 is a possible D gene (5 bases). Deletions cut 1 base from V and 5 bases from J, with 11 bases between. CDR3 size: 15 residues. CDR1 is LGHNA, CDR2 YNFKEQ, per germline. Here the CDR3 reads CASSQGPGGNEKLFF. The CDR3 DNA follows: TGTGCCAGCAGCCAAGGCCCCGGGGGGAATGAAAAACTGTTTTTT.

The gene calls are TRBV9 and TRBJ2-7; 7 bases map to TRBD1. This CDR3 is 16 amino acids long. From germline, CDR1 is SGDLS and CDR2 YYNGEE. The trim removed 3 bases at V and 0 bases at J, leaving 9 bases unmatched. Written as DNA, the CDR3 is TGTGCCAGCAGCGGAGGGACAGTCCTAAGCTCCTACGAGCAGTACTTC. Translation gives CASSGGTVLSSYEQYF.

This chain uses TRBV19 with TRBJ2-3, with TRBD1 as a possible D gene (6 bases). Per germline, CDR1 LNHDA and CDR2 SQIVND (reference sequence). V lost 7 bases, J lost 0 bases, and 14 bases lay in between. The CDR3 covers 15 residues. In DNA form, the CDR3 reads TGTGCCAGTATCCAGGGGCAATCCAGCACAGATACGCAGTATTTT. Translating it yields CASIQGQSSTDTQYF.

This chain connects TRBV6-1 to TRBJ1-4; TRBD1 is a possible D gene (5 bases). Germline V gene data show CDR1 as MNHNS and CDR2 as SASEGT. The CDR3 loop spans 15 amino acids. Trimming took off 1 base at V and 8 bases at J, with 14 bases between the two ends. The CDR3 nucleotides read TGTGCCAGCAGTGAAGTTTCAGGGAAGAAAGAAAAACTGTTTTTT. Its protein is CASSEVSGKKEKLFF.

The chain has TRBV7-9 and TRBJ2-7, with 8 bases aligning to TRBD1. V was pared by 5 bases and J by 0 bases, with 12 bases of the junction left unmatched. The CDR3 spans 17 residues. CDR1 and CDR2 (germline): SEHNR, FQNEAQ (reference sequence). CDR3 sequence (DNA): TGTGCCAGCAGCCACAATAGAATGGGACAGGCCTCCTACGAGCAGTACTTC. Residues: CASSHNRMGQASYEQYF.

This chain uses TRBV5-4 with TRBJ2-2; 7 bases agree with TRBD1. The V gene's germline CDR1 is SGHNT and CDR2 YYREEE (reference sequence). V trimming: 4 bases; J trimming: 3 bases; junction bases outside the gene matches: 9. The CDR3 spans 16 residues. CDR3 amino acids: CASSHYRGMDTGELFF. CDR3 bases: TGTGCCAGCAGCCACTACAGGGGAATGGACACCGGGGAGCTGTTTTTT.

The chain recombines TRBV18 with TRBJ1-1, with 11 positions matching TRBD1. CDR1 and CDR2 from the germline V gene are KGHSH and LQKENI. The CDR3 sequence is 15 residues long. Trimming took 5 bases from V and 1 from J; bases not matched to a gene: 3. CDR3 sequence (DNA): TGTGCCAGCTCAATGGGACAGGGGGGGAACACTGAAGCTTTCTTT. Protein product: CASSMGQGGNTEAFF. The variable domain in full, completed from reference TRBV18 and TRBJ1-1, reads NAGVMQNPRHLVRRRGQEARLRCSPMKGHSHVYWYRQLPEEGLKFMVYLQKENIIDESGMPKERFSAEFPKEGPSILRIQQVVRGDSAAYFCASSMGQGGNTEAFFGQGTRLTVV.

This chain joins TRBV10-1 and TRBJ1-5, with D possibly TRBD1 on 5 matching bases. V lost 5 bases, J lost 7 bases, and 15 bases lay in between. Germline CDR1 reads WNHNN; CDR2 reads SYGVQD (reference sequence). This CDR3 region has 14 residues. The CDR3 region is CASSPSGVNQPQHF. CDR3 DNA sequence: TGCGCCAGCAGTCCCTCGGGGGTGAACCAGCCCCAGCATTTT.

The chain is built from TRBV30 and TRBJ1-1; D possibly corresponds to TRBD1 (6 bases). CDR1 and CDR2 from the germline V gene are GTSNPN and SVGIG (reference sequence). Deletions cut 5 bases from V and 5 bases from J, with 15 bases between. The CDR3 consists of 13 residues. The DNA for the CDR3 is TGTGCCTGGGGAGCTACAGGGCAAACTGAAGCTTTCTTT. Translation gives CAWGATGQTEAFF.

Written as DNA, the CDR3 is TGTGCCAGCAGCCGACAGGGTTCTTTCTACAATGAGCAGTTCTTC. This codes for CASSRQGSFYNEQFF. The chain links TRBV5-8 to TRBJ2-1; 7 bases are a match to TRBD1. CDR3 length: 15 amino acids. Germline CDR1 is SGHTS and CDR2 is YDEGEE. The ends lost 4 bases at V and 3 bases at J; junction bases unmatched: 7. The variable domain in full, completed from reference TRBV5-8 and TRBJ2-1, reads EAGVTQSPTHLIKTRGQQATLRCSPISGHTSVYWYQQALGLGLQFLLWYDEGEERNRGNFPPRFSGRQFPNYSSELNVNALELEDSALYLCASSRQGSFYNEQFFGPGTRLTVL.

The J gene is TRBJ2-7, the V gene TRBV28, with 8 bases fitting TRBD2. The germline V gene has CDR1 MDHEN and CDR2 SYDVKM. With V trimmed by 5 bases and J by 0 bases, 6 bases remained unmatched. The CDR3 contains 15 residues. The CDR3 sequence is CASSPAGALSYEQYF. The CDR3 DNA follows: TGTGCCAGCAGTCCAGCGGGAGCCCTCTCCTACGAGCAGTACTTC.

The J gene is TRBJ1-5, the V gene TRBV6-6; 8 bases agree with TRBD1. The CDR3 has 15 residues. Trimming removed 8 bases from V and 4 bases from J; junction bases left unmatched: 10. Germline loops: CDR1 MNHNY, CDR2 SVGAGI (reference sequence). The CDR3 is CASSRRQGANQPQHF. CDR3 coding DNA: TGTGCCAGCTCCCGGCGGCAGGGGGCGAATCAGCCCCAGCATTTT.

The rearrangement uses TRBV4-1 and TRBJ2-7; 9 nucleotides line up with TRBD1. Germline CDR1 MGHRA, CDR2 YSYEKL. CDR3 length: 15 amino acids. V lost 4 bases, J lost 6 bases, and 10 bases stayed unmatched. CDR3 bases: TGCGCCAGCAGCCCCCCAGGGACAGGGTACCGCGAGCAGTACTTC. This encodes CASSPPGTGYREQYF.

V and J are TRBV3-1 (or the pseudogene TRBV3-2) and TRBJ1-2; D call uncertain. The CDR3 runs 15 residues. The germline gives CDR1 LGHDT, CDR2 YNNKEL (reference sequence). The V end lost 6 bases, the J end lost 4 bases, and 18 bases lay between the germline ends. This CDR3 reads CASSPWANPSYGYTF. The CDR3 DNA reads as TGTGCCAGCAGTCCGTGGGCGAATCCGTCCTATGGCTACACCTTC.

In its sample, this clone was seen a few times. CDR3 protein: CASGTGVQNIQYF. The DNA of the CDR3 is TGTGCCAGTGGGACAGGGGTCCAAAACATTCAGTACTTC. The J gene is TRBJ2-4, the V gene TRBV7-2; TRBD1 matches 10 bases. The CDR3 extends over 13 amino acids. V lost 9 bases and J lost 5; bases outside the gene matches: 4. Germline assignment: CDR1 SGHTA and CDR2 FQGNSA.

The chain employs TRBV12-5 and TRBJ2-1, with 12 bases aligning to TRBD2. The CDR3 covers 17 residues. V lost 5 bases, J lost 5 bases, and 10 bases stayed unmatched. Germline CDR1 and CDR2: LGHNT and FRNRAP. The CDR3: CASGPDPLAGGHNEQFF. CDR3 in DNA: TGTGCTAGTGGTCCCGATCCACTAGCGGGGGGTCACAATGAGCAGTTCTTC.